Shown below are 13 T cell receptor beta chains from a single sample sequenced in a study of early T cells in non-severe SARS-CoV-2 infection. TCRdb itself ran the 5' RACE reads through MiXCR, one entry per CDR3 protein. The sample records fewer than 90,000 distinct CDR3 sequences, 11% to 15% being singletons. Sequencing was done on a sample of whole blood. The receptor source for this set is an adult who was a healthcare worker with PCR-confirmed SARS-CoV-2 infection or an uninfected control (not recorded which).

V and J are TRBV4-1 and TRBJ2-6, with D unclear. This CDR3 contains 18 residues. Per germline, CDR1 MGHRA and CDR2 YSYEKL. Trimming took 0 bases from V and 0 from J, leaving 12 bases between them. The CDR3 nucleotides read TGCGCCAGCAGCCAAGATGGGCCGGAAATCTCTGGGGCCAACGTCCTGACTTTC. Translation gives CASSQDGPEISGANVLTF.

This clonotype was picked up a small number of times. V is TRBV4-1 and J is TRBJ1-1; D is unclear. The CDR3 runs to 15 residues. The germline gives CDR1 MGHRA, CDR2 YSYEKL. The V end was cut by 5 bases, the J end by 4 bases, with 17 bases between. The CDR3 loop is CASSNAPGRATEAFF. The CDR3 DNA is TGCGCCAGCAGCAACGCGCCGGGGAGGGCCACTGAAGCTTTCTTT.

This clonotype was seen more than once but under ten times. V is TRBV29-1 and J is TRBJ2-7, with a possible D match to TRBD1 (5 bases). With 4 bases removed from V and 1 base from J, the gap between germline ends came to 11 bases. Germline CDR1 SQVTM, CDR2 ANQGSEA. The CDR3 totals 13 residues. In DNA, the CDR3 is TGCAGCGTTGTACGAAGGGGATCCTACGAGCAGTACTTC. This encodes CSVVRRGSYEQYF.

This rearrangement joins TRBV27 to TRBJ1-6; 7 positions match TRBD1. This CDR3 region has 16 residues. J was trimmed by 7 bases and V by 3 bases; bases with no gene match: 9. Germline values: CDR1 MNHEY, CDR2 SMNVEV (reference sequence). The CDR3 is CASSFRQGEGNSPLHF. The DNA for the CDR3 is TGTGCCAGCAGTTTCCGACAGGGCGAGGGAAATTCACCCCTCCACTTT.

The rearrangement uses TRBV2 and TRBJ1-1; 7 nucleotides match TRBD1. CDR3 length: 14 amino acids. Unmatched junction bases numbered 8, after V lost 8 bases and J lost 2 bases. Germline CDR1 and CDR2: SNHLY and FYNNEI. The CDR3 here is CASGKQGRNTEAFF. The CDR3 nucleotides are TGTGCCAGCGGCAAACAGGGGAGAAACACTGAAGCTTTCTTT.

This clonotype was counted only a few times. The chain recombines TRBV7-2 with TRBJ1-6; D unclear. Germline values: CDR1 SGHTA, CDR2 FQGNSA. This CDR3 is 16 amino acids long. The V and J ends lost 0 bases and 10 bases respectively, with 16 bases between them. The CDR3: CASSLALRAVGSPLHF. Here the CDR3 DNA reads TGTGCCAGCAGCTTAGCGCTACGGGCCGTTGGCTCACCCCTCCACTTT.

This clonotype was seen a handful of times. The chain uses TRBV4-3 and TRBJ2-3; D not certain. The V and J ends lost 1 base and 3 bases respectively, with 14 bases between them. This CDR3 spans 16 amino acids. The germline CDR1 and CDR2 sequences are LGHNA and YSLEER. The CDR3 DNA sequence: TGCGCCAGCAGCCAAGTGTCTTCGGGTGGGACAGATACGCAGTATTTT. This codes for CASSQVSSGGTDTQYF.

The V gene is TRBV5-1, the J gene TRBJ2-2; D is uncertain. Between the trimmed V and J ends, which lost 4 bases and 12 bases, there was a span of 10 bases. This CDR3 region has 11 residues. Germline V gene data show CDR1 as SGHRS and CDR2 as YFSETQ. The CDR3: CASSNSGQLFF. The CDR3 DNA reads as TGCGCCAGCAGCAACTCCGGACAGCTGTTTTTT.

The chain uses TRBV6-2 or TRBV6-3 and TRBJ2-7; D might be TRBD2 (6 bases). Per germline, CDR1 MNHEY and CDR2 SVGEGT. The CDR3 length is 15 residues. V was cut by 9 bases and J by 5 bases, with 23 bases left in between. CDR3 coding DNA: TGTGCCAGTCAGCCCTTGTCTCCAGCTAGCGACGAGCAGTACTTC. This translates into CASQPLSPASDEQYF.

This clonotype has more than one count but fewer than ten. The J gene is TRBJ1-1, the V gene TRBV29-1; 7 nucleotides line up with TRBD1. Germline V gene data show CDR1 as SQVTM and CDR2 as ANQGSEA. Trimming cost V 6 bases and J 7 bases; bases outside gene matches: 17. CDR3 length: 15 amino acids. CDR3 sequence: CSVVPTGTVGVEAFF. Here the CDR3 DNA reads TGCAGCGTCGTGCCGACCGGGACAGTTGGTGTTGAAGCTTTCTTT. Using reference TRBV29-1 and TRBJ1-1 for the parts outside the CDR3, the full variable domain is SAVISQKPSRDICQRGTSLTIQCQVDSQVTMMFWYRQQPGQSLTLIATANQGSEATYESGFVIDKFPISRPNLTFSTLTVSNMSPEDSSIYLCSVVPTGTVGVEAFFGQGTRLTVV.

This clonotype was observed at least ten times. The gene calls are TRBV28 and TRBJ2-2, with D perhaps matching TRBD2 (6 bases). Trimming left V 11 bases short and J 4 bases short, with 23 bases between. Looked up from germline, CDR1 is MDHEN and CDR2 is SYDVKM. The CDR3 covers 16 residues. In nucleotides, the CDR3 is TGTGCCGCCCGTGGGAGACCGCCAGCGGGCACCGGGGAGCTGTTTTTT. Translation gives CAARGRPPAGTGELFF.

V is TRBV29-1 and J is TRBJ1-2, with TRBD1 as a possible D gene (5 bases). The ends were cut back, 6 bases at V and 10 bases at J, with 15 bases in the middle. The V gene's germline CDR1 is SQVTM and CDR2 ANQGSEA. This CDR3 is 11 amino acids long. The CDR3 nucleotides are TGCAGCGTGGAAAAGACAGATTCCTACACCTTC. As protein: CSVEKTDSYTF.

As regards this clonotype: Germline and junction disagree at one end, which may indicate a read error. V is TRBV2 and J is TRBJ1-3; D not certain. Germline V gene lookup returns CDR1 SNHLY and CDR2 FYNNEI. The CDR3 contains 12 residues. This CDR3 is CASREGLNTIYF. The CDR3 coding sequence is TGTGCCAGCAGAGAAGGCCTAAACACCATATATTTT.